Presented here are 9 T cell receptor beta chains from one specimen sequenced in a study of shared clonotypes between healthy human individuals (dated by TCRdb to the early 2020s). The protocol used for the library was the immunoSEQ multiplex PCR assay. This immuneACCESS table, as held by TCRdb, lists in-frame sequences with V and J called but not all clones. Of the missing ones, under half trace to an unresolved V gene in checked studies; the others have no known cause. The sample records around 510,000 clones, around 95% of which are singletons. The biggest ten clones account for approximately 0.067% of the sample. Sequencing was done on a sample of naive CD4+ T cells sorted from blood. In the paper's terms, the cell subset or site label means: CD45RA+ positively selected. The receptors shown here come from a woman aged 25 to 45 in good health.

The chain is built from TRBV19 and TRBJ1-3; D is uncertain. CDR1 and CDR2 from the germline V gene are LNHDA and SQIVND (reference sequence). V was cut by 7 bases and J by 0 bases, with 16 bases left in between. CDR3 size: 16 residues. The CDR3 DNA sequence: TGTGCCAGTACCACACGCGGGCGGACCTCTGGAAACACCATATATTTT. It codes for CASTTRGRTSGNTIYF.

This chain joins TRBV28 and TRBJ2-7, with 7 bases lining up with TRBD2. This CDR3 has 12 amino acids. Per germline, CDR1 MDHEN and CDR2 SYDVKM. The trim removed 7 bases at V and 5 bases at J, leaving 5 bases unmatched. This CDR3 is CASTGGVDEQYF. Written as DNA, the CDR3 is TGTGCCAGCACTGGGGGGGTAGACGAGCAGTACTTC.

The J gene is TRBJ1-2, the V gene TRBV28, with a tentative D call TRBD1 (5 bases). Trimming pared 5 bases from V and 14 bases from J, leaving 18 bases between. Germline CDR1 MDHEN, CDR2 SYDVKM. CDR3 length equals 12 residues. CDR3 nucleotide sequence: TGTGCCAGCAGTCCCGACAGCACCCTTGGGACCTTC. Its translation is CASSPDSTLGTF.

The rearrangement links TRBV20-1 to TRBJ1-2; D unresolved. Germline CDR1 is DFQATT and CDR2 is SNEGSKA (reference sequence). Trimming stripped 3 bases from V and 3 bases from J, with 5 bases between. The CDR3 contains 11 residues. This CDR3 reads CSASWDYGYTF. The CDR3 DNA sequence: TGCAGTGCTAGTTGGGACTATGGCTACACCTTC.

The CDR3 region has the DNA TGTGCCAGCAGCTTGGGCCCTCAAGGTACGCAGTATTTT. Its protein is CASSLGPQGTQYF. The gene calls are TRBV7-3 and TRBJ2-3; no reliable D call. Per the germline V gene, CDR1 is SGHTA and CDR2 is FQGTGA. The CDR3 loop spans 13 amino acids. V was shortened by 3 bases and J by 8 bases, with 12 bases between the two germline ends.

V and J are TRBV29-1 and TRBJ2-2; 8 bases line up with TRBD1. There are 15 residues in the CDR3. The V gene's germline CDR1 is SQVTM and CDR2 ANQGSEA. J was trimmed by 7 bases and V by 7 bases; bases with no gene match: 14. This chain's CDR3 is CSALGQGGLGGELFF. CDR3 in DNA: TGCAGCGCACTCGGACAGGGAGGTTTGGGCGGGGAGCTGTTTTTT.

This CDR3 is CASSQDHGFWSGANVLTF. The CDR3 DNA reads TGTGCCAGCAGCCAAGATCACGGTTTCTGGTCTGGGGCCAACGTCCTGACTTTC. This chain connects TRBV14 to TRBJ2-6; D call uncertain. From germline, CDR1 is SGHDN and CDR2 FVKESK. The V end was cut by 0 bases, the J end by 1 base, with 13 bases between. The CDR3 is 18 residues long.

The CDR3 DNA follows: TGTGCCAGCAGTTTATCCGGGGCTGGAGATCAGCCCCAGCATTTT. Protein: CASSLSGAGDQPQHF. This chain uses TRBV28 with TRBJ1-5; D is perhaps TRBD1 (5 bases). Germline values: CDR1 MDHEN, CDR2 SYDVKM. The CDR3 extends over 15 amino acids. Trimming pared 1 base from V and 5 bases from J, leaving 12 bases between.

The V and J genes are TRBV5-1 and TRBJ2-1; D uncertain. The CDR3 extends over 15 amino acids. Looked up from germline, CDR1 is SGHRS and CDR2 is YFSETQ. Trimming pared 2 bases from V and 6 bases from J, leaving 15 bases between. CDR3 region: CASSFGVISPNEQFF. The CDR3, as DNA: TGCGCCAGCAGCTTTGGAGTAATATCCCCCAATGAGCAGTTCTTC.